This T cell receptor (beta chain) was recovered during a study of cytomegalovirus exposure and HLA in healthy donors. About the study: The same platform as the roughly 700 first-cohort repertoires was used for the 120 validation repertoires, a later analysis reported.

Sequencing was performed with immunoSEQ multiplex PCR; in TCRdb, only in-frame clones are kept and a portion is missing. The sample lists roughly 150,000 clones, around four fifths seen once, with approximately 2% in the top ten. Germline values: CDR1 SGHNT, CDR2 YYREEE (reference sequence). CDR3 size: 15 residues. The J segment lost 4 bases and the V segment lost 4 bases, leaving 8 bases of the junction unmatched. The sequenced sample was PBMCs. The rearrangement uses TRBV5-4 and TRBJ1-2; 9 nucleotides align to TRBD1. The receptor was derived from a man aged 25-45 years in good health and CMV-seropositive. The CDR3 here is CASSGWDRVTYGYTF. In DNA, the CDR3 is TGTGCCAGCAGCGGGTGGGACAGGGTGACCTATGGCTACACCTTC.